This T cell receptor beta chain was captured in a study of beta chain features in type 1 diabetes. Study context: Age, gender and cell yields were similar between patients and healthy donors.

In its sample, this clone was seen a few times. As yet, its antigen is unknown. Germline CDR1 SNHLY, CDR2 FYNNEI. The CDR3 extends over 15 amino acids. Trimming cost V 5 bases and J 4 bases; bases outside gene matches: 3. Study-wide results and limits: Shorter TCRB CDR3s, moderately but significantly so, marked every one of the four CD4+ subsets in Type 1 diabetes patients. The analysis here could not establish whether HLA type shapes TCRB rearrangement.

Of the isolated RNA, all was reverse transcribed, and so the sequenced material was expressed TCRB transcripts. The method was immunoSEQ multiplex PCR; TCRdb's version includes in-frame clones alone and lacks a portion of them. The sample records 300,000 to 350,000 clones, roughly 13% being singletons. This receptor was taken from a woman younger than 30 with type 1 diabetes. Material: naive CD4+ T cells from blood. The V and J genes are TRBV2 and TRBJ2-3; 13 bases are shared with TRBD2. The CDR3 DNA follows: TGTGCCAGCAGTTATACTAGCGGGAGGGCAGATACGCAGTATTTT. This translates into CASSYTSGRADTQYF.